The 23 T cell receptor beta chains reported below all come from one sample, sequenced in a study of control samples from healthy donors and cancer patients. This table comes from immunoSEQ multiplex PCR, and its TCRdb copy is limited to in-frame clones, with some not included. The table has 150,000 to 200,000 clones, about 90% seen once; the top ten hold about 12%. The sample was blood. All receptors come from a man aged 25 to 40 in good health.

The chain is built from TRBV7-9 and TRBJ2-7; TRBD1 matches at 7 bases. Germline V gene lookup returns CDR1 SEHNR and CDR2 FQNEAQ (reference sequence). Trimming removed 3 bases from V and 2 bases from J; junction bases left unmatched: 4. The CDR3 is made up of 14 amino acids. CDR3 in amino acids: CASSFRDSPYEQYF. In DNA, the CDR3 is TGTGCCAGCAGCTTCCGGGACAGTCCCTACGAGCAGTACTTC.

CDR3: CASRSLSTTDTQYF. DNA for the CDR3: TGTGCCAGCAGAAGCCTATCTACTACAGATACGCAGTATTTT. V and J are TRBV6-5 and TRBJ2-3; D uncertain. Germline CDR1 and CDR2: MNHEY and SVGAGI. CDR3 length equals 14 residues. Trimming shortened V by 6 bases and J by 3 bases, and 13 bases separated the two germline ends.

CDR3 nucleotide sequence: TGTGCCAGCAGTCGGACTGGTCGACGGTACAATGAGCAGTTCTTC. Translating gives CASSRTGRRYNEQFF. The chain recombines TRBV14 with TRBJ2-1; tentatively, D is TRBD2 (5 bases). Deletions cut 6 bases from V and 4 bases from J, with 16 bases between. The CDR3 has 15 amino acids. Germline CDR1 is SGHDN and CDR2 is FVKESK.

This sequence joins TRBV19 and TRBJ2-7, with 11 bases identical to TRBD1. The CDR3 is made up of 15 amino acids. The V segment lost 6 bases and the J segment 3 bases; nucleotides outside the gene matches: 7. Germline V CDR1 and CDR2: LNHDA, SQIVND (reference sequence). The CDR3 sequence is CASSPPDRGHYEQYF. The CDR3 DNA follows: TGTGCCAGTAGCCCCCCGGACAGGGGGCACTACGAGCAGTACTTC.

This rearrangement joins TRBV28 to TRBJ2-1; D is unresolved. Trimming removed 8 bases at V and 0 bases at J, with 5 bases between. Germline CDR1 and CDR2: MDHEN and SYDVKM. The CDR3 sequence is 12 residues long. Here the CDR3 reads CASQSSYNEQFF. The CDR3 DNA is TGTGCCAGCCAGAGCTCCTACAATGAGCAGTTCTTC.

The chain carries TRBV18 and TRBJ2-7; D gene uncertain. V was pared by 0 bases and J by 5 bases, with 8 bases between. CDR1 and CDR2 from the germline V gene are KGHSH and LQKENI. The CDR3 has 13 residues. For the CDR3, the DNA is TGTGCCAGCTCACCACCTAAGGCGGACGAGCAGTACTTC. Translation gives CASSPPKADEQYF.

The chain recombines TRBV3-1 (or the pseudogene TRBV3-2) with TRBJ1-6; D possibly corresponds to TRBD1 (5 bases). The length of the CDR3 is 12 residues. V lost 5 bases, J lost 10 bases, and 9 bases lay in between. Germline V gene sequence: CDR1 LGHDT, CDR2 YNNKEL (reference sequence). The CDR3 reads CASSGGNSPLHF. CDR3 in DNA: TGTGCCAGCAGCGGGGGTAACTCACCCCTCCACTTT.

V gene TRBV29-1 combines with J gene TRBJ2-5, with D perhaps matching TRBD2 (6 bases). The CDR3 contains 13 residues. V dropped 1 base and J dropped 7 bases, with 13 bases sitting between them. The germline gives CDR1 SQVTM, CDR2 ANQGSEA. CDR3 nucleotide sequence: TGCAGCGTTGAAGTTAGCGCGGAGGGGACCCAGTACTTC. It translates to CSVEVSAEGTQYF. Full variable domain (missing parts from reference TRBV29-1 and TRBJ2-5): SAVISQKPSRDICQRGTSLTIQCQVDSQVTMMFWYRQQPGQSLTLIATANQGSEATYESGFVIDKFPISRPNLTFSTLTVSNMSPEDSSIYLCSVEVSAEGTQYFGPGTRLLVL.

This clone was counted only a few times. This chain's CDR3 is CASGTGKYNEQFF. The CDR3 bases are TGCGCCAGCGGGACAGGGAAATACAATGAGCAGTTCTTC. The rearrangement uses TRBV23-1 and TRBJ2-1; 9 bases are a match to TRBD1. TRBV23-1 counts as an open reading frame of uncertain function. The trim removed 8 bases at V and 4 bases at J, leaving 3 bases unmatched. This CDR3 region has 13 residues.

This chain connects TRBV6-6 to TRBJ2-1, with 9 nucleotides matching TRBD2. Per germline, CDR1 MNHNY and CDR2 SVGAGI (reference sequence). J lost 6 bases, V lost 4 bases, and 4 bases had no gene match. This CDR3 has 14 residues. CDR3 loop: CASSSRGGGNEQFF. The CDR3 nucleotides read TGTGCCAGCAGTTCGCGCGGGGGGGGCAATGAGCAGTTCTTC.

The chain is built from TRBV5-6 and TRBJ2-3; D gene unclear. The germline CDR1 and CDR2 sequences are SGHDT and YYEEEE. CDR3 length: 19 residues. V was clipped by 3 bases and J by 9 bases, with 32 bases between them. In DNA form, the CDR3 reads TGTGCCAGCAGCTCATACCGAGCTATTACCTTGGACCTTAGCCGCACGCAGTATTTT. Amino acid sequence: CASSSYRAITLDLSRTQYF.

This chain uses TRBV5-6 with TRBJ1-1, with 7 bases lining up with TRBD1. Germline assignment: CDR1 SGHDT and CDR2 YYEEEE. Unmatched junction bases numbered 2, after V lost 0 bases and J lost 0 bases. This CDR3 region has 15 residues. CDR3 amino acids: CASSLVTGLNTEAFF. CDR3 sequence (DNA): TGTGCCAGCAGCTTGGTGACAGGGCTGAACACTGAAGCTTTCTTT.

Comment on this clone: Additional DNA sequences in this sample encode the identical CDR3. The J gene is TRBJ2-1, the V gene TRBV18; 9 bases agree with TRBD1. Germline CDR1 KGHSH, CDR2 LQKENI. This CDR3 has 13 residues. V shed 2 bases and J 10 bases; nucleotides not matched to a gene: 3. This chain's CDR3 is CASSPNRGREQFF. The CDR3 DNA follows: TGTGCCAGCTCACCAAACAGGGGGCGGGAGCAGTTCTTC.

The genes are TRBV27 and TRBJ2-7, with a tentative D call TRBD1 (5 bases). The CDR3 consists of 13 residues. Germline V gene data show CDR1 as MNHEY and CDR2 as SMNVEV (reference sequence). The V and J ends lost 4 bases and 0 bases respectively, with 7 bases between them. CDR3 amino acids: CASSWGGSYEQYF. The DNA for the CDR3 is TGTGCCAGCAGTTGGGGCGGCTCCTACGAGCAGTACTTC.

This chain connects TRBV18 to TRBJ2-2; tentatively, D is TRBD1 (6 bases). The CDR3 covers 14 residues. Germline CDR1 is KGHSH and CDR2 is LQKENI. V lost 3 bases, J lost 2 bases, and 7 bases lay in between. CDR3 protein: CASSPDRNTGELFF. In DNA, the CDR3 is TGTGCCAGCTCACCGGACAGAAACACCGGGGAGCTGTTTTTT.

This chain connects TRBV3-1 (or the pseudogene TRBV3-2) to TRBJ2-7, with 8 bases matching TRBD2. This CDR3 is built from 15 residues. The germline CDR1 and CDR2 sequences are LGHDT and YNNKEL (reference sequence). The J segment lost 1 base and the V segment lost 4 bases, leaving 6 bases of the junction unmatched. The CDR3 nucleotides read TGTGCCAGCAGCCCGCTCGGGGGGGATTCCTACGAGCAGTACTTC. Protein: CASSPLGGDSYEQYF.

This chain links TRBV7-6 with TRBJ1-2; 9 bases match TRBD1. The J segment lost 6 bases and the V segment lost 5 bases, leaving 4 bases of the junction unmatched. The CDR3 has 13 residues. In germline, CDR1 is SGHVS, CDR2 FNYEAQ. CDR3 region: CASSPGTGNGYTF. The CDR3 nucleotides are TGTGCCAGCAGCCCTGGGACAGGGAATGGCTACACCTTC.

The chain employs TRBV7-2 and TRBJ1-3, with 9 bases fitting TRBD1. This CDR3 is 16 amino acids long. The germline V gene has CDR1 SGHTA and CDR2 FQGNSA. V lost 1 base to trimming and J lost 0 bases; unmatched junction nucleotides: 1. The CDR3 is CASSLETGGSGNTIYF. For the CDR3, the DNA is TGTGCCAGCAGCTTAGAGACAGGGGGCTCTGGAAACACCATATATTTT.

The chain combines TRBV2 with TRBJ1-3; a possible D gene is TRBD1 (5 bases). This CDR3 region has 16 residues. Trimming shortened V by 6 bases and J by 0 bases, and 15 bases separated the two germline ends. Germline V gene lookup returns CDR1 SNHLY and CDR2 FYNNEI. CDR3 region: CASSPGTPSSGNTIYF. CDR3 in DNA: TGTGCCAGCAGCCCCGGGACTCCGAGCTCTGGAAACACCATATATTTT.

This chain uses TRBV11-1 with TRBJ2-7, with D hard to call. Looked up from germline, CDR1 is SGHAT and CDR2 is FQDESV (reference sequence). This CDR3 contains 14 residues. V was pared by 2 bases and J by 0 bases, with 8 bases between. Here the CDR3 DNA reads TGTGCCAGCAGCTTATCTGGCAGCTCCTACGAGCAGTACTTC. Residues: CASSLSGSSYEQYF.

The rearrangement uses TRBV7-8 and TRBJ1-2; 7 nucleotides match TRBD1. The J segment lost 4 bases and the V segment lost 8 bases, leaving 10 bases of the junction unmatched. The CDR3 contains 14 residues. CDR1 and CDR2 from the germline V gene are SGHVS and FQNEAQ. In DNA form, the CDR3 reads TGTGCCAGCTCCGCGGACAGGCTGACCTATGGCTACACCTTC. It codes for CASSADRLTYGYTF. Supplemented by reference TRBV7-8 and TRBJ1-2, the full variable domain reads GAGVSQSPRYKVAKRGQDVALRCDPISGHVSLFWYQQALGQGPEFLTYFQNEAQLDKSGLPSDRFFAERPEGSVSTLKIQRTQQEDSAVYLCASSADRLTYGYTFGSGTRLTVV.

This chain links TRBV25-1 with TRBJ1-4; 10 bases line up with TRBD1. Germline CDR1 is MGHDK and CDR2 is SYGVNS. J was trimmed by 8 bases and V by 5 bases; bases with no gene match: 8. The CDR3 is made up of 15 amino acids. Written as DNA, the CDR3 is TGTGCCAGCAGTCCGACAGGGGGCGTAGGGGAAAAACTGTTTTTT. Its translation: CASSPTGGVGEKLFF.

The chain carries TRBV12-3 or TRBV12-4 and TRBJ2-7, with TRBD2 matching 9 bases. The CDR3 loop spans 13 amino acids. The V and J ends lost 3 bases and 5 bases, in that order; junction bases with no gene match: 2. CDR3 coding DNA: TGTGCCAGCAGTTTGACTAGCGGCAACGAGCAGTACTTC. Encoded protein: CASSLTSGNEQYF.